This TCR beta chain was documented in a study of PD-1 blockade in classical Hodgkin lymphoma. Study-wide results and limits: In CD4+ cells, TCR diversity went up significantly by C4D1, but in CD8+ cells it did not.

There are 15 residues in the CDR3. CDR1 is MDHEN and CDR2 is SYDVKM in the germline V gene. Trimming removed 5 bases at V and 7 bases at J, with 20 bases between. Comment on this clone: What it binds is not known.

As for time point: cycle 4 day 1 (C4D1), after less than 7 weeks of nivolumab. The patients all showed relapse after autologous stem cell transplantation, while their brentuximab vedotin exposure varied. Profiling relied on immunoSEQ multiplex PCR, and the TCRdb table lists in-frame clones only, not all of them. The data contain some 33,000 clones, around 74% of them seen just once; the ten biggest clones take up almost 4%. The chain is built from TRBV28 and TRBJ1-2; D gene uncertain. This clonotype was sampled from a human donor with classical Hodgkin lymphoma. This specimen was peripheral blood mononuclear cells (PBMCs), taken before the fourth cycle of nivolumab. The CDR3: CASSPTAVRLAGYTF. In nucleotides, the CDR3 is TGTGCCAGCAGTCCCACCGCGGTAAGACTGGCTGGCTACACCTTC.